This T cell receptor (beta chain) was recovered during a study of CD8+ T cells in alopecia areata. Points from the study as a whole: Clonality in lesional scalp, especially alopecia totalis/universalis, exceeded that of normal scalp.

On this clone itself: What it recognizes is unknown.

Reverse transcribed after extraction, RNA yielded cDNA as the sequencing template. The repertoire was sequenced with immunoSEQ multiplex PCR; TCRdb's copy has only in-frame clones and lacks some. The sample has roughly 120,000 clones, roughly 68% seen once. Deletions cut 2 bases from V and 0 bases from J, with 8 bases between. CDR3 length: 14 residues. In germline, CDR1 is GTSNPN, CDR2 SVGIG (reference sequence). This chain joins TRBV30 and TRBJ1-5, with D uncertain. Sequences were obtained from CD4+ T cells sorted from blood. This TCR was sampled from a human donor in good health. CDR3 residues: CAWSPDYSNQPQHF. As DNA, the CDR3 is TGTGCCTGGAGTCCAGATTATAGCAATCAGCCCCAGCATTTT. The full variable domain, in which reference TRBV30 and TRBJ1-5 provide the parts outside the CDR3, is SQTIHQWPATLVQPVGSPLSLECTVEGTSNPNLYWYRQAAGRGLQLLFYSVGIGQISSEVPQNLSASRPQDRQFILSSKKLLLSDSGFYLCAWSPDYSNQPQHFGDGTRLSIL.